The TCR beta chain described here comes from a study of control samples from healthy donors and cancer patients. With V trimmed by 2 bases and J by 7 bases, 6 bases remained unmatched. There are 14 residues in the CDR3. Germline loops: CDR1 MNHNS, CDR2 SASEGT. Some clones are missing from TCRdb's copy, which holds only in-frame ones; the method was immunoSEQ multiplex PCR. Found here are over 150,000 clones, over 85% of them singletons; the top ten hold more than 1.1%. Input material: blood. The chain employs TRBV6-1 and TRBJ2-7, with 9 bases matching TRBD1. This sequence was found in a man aged 18-30 years in good health. The CDR3 bases are TGTGCCAGCAGTGAATGGGGGACAGGGAGAGAGCAGTACTTC. Its translation: CASSEWGTGREQYF.